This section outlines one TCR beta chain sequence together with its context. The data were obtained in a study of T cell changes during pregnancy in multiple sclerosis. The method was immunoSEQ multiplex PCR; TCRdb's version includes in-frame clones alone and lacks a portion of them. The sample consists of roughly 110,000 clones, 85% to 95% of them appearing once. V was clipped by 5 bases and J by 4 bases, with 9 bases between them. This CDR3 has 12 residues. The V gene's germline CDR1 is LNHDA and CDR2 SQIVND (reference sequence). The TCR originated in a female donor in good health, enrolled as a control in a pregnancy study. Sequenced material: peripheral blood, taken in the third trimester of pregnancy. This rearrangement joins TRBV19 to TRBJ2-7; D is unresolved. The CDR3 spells CASSPNGYEQYF. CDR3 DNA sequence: TGTGCCAGTAGTCCAAACGGGTACGAGCAGTACTTC.